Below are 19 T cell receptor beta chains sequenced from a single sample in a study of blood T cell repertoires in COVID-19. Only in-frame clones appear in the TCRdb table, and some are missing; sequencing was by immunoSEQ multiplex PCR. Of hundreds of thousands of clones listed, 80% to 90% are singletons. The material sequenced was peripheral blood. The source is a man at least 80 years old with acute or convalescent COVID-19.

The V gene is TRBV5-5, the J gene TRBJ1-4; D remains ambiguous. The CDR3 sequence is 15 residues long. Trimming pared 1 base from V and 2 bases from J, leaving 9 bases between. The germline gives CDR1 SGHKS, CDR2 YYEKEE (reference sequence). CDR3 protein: CASSLTGGTNEKLFF. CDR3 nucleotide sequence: TGTGCCAGCAGCTTGACGGGTGGCACTAATGAAAAACTGTTTTTT.

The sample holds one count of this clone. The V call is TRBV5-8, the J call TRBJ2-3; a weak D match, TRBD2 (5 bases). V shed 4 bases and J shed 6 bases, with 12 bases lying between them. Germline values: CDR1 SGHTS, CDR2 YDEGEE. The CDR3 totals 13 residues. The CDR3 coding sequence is TGTGCCAGCAGCGCGAGGGTGAGGGATACGCAGTATTTT. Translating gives CASSARVRDTQYF.

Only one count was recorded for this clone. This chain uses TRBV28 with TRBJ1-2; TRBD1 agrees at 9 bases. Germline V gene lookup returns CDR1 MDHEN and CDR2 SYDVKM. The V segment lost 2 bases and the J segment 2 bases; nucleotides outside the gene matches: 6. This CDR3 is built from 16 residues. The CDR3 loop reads CASSLQGTGQNYGYTF. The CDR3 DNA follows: TGTGCCAGCAGTTTACAGGGGACAGGGCAAAACTATGGCTACACCTTC.

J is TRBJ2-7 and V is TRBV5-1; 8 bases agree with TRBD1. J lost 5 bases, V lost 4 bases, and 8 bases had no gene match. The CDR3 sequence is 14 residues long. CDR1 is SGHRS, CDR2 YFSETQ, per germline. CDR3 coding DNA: TGCGCCAGCAGCGCGGGACAGGACCCCAACGAGCAGTACTTC. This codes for CASSAGQDPNEQYF.

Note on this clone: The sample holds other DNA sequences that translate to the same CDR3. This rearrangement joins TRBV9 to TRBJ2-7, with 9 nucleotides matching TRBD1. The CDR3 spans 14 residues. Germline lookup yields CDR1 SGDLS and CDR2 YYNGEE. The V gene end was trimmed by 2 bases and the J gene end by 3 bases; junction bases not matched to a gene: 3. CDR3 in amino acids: CASSVGQGIYEQYF. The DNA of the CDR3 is TGTGCCAGCAGCGTCGGACAGGGGATCTACGAGCAGTACTTC.

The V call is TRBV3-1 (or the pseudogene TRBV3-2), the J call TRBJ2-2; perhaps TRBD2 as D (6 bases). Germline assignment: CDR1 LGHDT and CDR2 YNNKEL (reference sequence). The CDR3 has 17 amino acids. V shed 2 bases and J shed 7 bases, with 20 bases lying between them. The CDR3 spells CASSQRHLASVGGELFF. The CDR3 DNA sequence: TGTGCCAGCAGCCAACGTCATTTAGCTAGCGTCGGCGGGGAGCTGTTTTTT.

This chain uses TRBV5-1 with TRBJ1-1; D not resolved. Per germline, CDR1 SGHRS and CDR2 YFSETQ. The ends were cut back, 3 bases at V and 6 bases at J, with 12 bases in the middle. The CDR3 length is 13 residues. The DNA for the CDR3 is TGCGCCAGCAGCTATAACGGGAAACCTGAAGCTTTCTTT. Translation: CASSYNGKPEAFF.

CDR3 sequence: CASSLTGQGAQYF. The CDR3 DNA reads as TGTGCCAGCAGCCTCACTGGACAGGGAGCGCAGTATTTT. This chain joins TRBV3-1 (or the pseudogene TRBV3-2) and TRBJ2-3; 8 bases agree with TRBD1. The CDR3 loop spans 13 amino acids. Trimming removed 4 bases from V and 10 bases from J; junction bases left unmatched: 7. CDR1 and CDR2 from the germline V gene are LGHDT and YNNKEL (reference sequence).

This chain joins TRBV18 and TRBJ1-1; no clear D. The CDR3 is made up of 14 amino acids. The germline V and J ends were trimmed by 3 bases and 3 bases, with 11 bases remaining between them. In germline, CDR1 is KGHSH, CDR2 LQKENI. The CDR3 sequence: CASSPSWQDTEAFF. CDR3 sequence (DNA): TGTGCCAGCTCACCGAGTTGGCAGGACACTGAAGCTTTCTTT.

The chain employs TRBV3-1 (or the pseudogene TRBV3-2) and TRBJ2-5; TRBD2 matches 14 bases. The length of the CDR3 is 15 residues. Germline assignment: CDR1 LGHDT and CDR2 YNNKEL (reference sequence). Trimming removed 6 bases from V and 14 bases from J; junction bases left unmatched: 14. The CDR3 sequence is CASSYRPGLAGAAYF. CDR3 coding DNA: TGTGCCAGCAGTTACCGACCGGGACTAGCGGGGGCCGCCTACTTC.

The CDR3 protein is CASSPTSGRAHNEQFF. The CDR3 DNA is TGTGCCAGCAGTCCAACTAGCGGGAGGGCCCACAATGAGCAGTTCTTC. The V gene is TRBV9, the J gene TRBJ2-1, with 13 positions matching TRBD2. Germline V gene sequence: CDR1 SGDLS, CDR2 YYNGEE. V was pared by 5 bases and J by 5 bases, with 7 bases of the junction left unmatched. This CDR3 comprises 16 residues. The variable domain in full, completed from reference TRBV9 and TRBJ2-1, reads DSGVTQTPKHLITATGQRVTLRCSPRSGDLSVYWYQQSLDQGLQFLIQYYNGEERAKGNILERFSAQQFPDLHSELNLSSLELGDSALYFCASSPTSGRAHNEQFFGPGTRLTVL.

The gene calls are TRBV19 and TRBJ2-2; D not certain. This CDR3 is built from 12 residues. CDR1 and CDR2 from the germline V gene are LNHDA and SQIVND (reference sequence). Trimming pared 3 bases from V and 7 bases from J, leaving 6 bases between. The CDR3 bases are TGTGCCAGTAGTATTCCGGGCGGGGAGCTGTTTTTT. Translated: CASSIPGGELFF. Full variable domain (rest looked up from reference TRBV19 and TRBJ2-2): DGGITQSPKYLFRKEGQNVTLSCEQNLNHDAMYWYRQDPGQGLRLIYYSQIVNDFQKGDIAEGYSVSREKKESFPLTVTSAQKNPTAFYLCASSIPGGELFFGEGSRLTVL.

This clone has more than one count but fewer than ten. CDR3 amino acids: CASSEGASGLYEQYF. The CDR3 DNA is TGTGCCAGCAGTGAAGGAGCTAGCGGCCTATACGAGCAGTACTTC. The chain has TRBV6-1 and TRBJ2-7; TRBD2 agrees at 7 bases. The germline gives CDR1 MNHNS, CDR2 SASEGT. Germline trimming cut 1 base from V and 4 bases from J; bases unmatched to any gene: 7. CDR3 length equals 15 residues.

The CDR3 nucleotides are TGCGCCAGCAGCTTCGGACAGGGGAACAATGAGCAGTTCTTC. Encoded protein: CASSFGQGNNEQFF. The genes are TRBV5-1 and TRBJ2-1; TRBD1 matches at 9 bases. J gave up 5 bases and V 2 bases, and 2 bases lay outside the gene matches. Germline CDR1 is SGHRS and CDR2 is YFSETQ. This CDR3 region has 14 residues.

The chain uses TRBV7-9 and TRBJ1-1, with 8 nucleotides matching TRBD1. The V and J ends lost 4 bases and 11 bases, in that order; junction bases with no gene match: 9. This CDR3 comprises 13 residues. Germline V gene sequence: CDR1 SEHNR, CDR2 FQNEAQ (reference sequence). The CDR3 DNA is TGTGCCAGCAGCTCCAGGACAGGGAACTTTGCTTTCTTT. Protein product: CASSSRTGNFAFF.

CDR3 nucleotide sequence: TGTGCCAGCAGCCAAGTTGGGACAACCGCCTACAATGAGCAGTTCTTC. This gives the protein CASSQVGTTAYNEQFF. The chain combines TRBV3-1 (or the pseudogene TRBV3-2) with TRBJ2-1; possible D gene TRBD1, 6 bases. The ends were cut back, 1 base at V and 2 bases at J, with 12 bases in the middle. The CDR3 sequence is 16 residues long. The germline V gene encodes CDR1 LGHDT and CDR2 YNNKEL (reference sequence).

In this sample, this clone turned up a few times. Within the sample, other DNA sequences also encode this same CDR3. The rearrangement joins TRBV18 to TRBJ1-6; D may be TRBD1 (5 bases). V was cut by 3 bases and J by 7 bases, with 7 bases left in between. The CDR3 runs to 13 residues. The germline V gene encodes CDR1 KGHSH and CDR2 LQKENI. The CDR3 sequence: CASSPDRNSPLHF. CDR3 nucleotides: TGTGCCAGCTCACCTGACAGAAATTCACCCCTCCACTTT.

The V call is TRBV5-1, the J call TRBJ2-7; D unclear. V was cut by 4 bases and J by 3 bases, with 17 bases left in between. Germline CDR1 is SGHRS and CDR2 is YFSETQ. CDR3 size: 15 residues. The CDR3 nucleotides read TGCGCCAGCAGCCTGGAGCCTGCGGCCGGCTACGAGCAGTACTTC. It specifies CASSLEPAAGYEQYF.

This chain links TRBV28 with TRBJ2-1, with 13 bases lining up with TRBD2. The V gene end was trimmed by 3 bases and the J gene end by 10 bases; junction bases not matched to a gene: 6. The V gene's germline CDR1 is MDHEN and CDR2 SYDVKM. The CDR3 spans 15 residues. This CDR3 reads CASSLTSGRFEEQFF. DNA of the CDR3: TGTGCCAGCAGTTTGACTAGCGGGAGGTTCGAGGAGCAGTTCTTC.